In its sample, the clone carrying this T cell receptor beta chain was seen a few times. No antigen is known for it. TCRdb itself ran the reads through MiXCR, one entry per CDR3 protein. The data show 200,000 or so distinct CDR3 sequences, about 38% seen once. The source of the sample is a study of T cell repertoires in cytomegalovirus infection. The source was CD8+ T cells from cultured PBMCs, collected from culture after CMV antigen stimulation. The TCR comes from a human donor in good health (CMV status not recorded). Some clones in this sample may be carry-over from other donors' samples.

Written as DNA, the CDR3 is TGTGCCAGCAGCCTAGGACAGGGTTTGGGACAGCCCCAGCATTTT. Encoded protein: CASSLGQGLGQPQHF. The chain employs TRBV7-6 and TRBJ1-5; the match to TRBD1 covers 8 bases. The germline gives CDR1 SGHVS, CDR2 FNYEAQ. The V segment lost 5 bases and the J segment 7 bases; nucleotides outside the gene matches: 10. This CDR3 is 15 amino acids long. The variable domain in full, completed from reference TRBV7-6 and TRBJ1-5, reads GAGVSQSPRYKVTKRGQDVALRCDPISGHVSLYWYRQALGQGPEFLTYFNYEAQQDKSGLPNDRFSAERPEGSISTLTIQRTEQRDSAMYRCASSLGQGLGQPQHFGDGTRLSIL.